The rows below give T cell receptor beta chains drawn from one sample of a study of shared clonotypes between healthy human individuals. Measured with immunoSEQ multiplex PCR; TCRdb has only the in-frame clones, and not every one. The sample lists some 1,400,000 clones, about 96% seen once, with 1% to 1.5% in the top ten. The source material was naive CD4+ T cells sorted from blood. The receptor source for this set is a man younger than 45 in good health. CDR3s include the opening cysteine and the closing phenylalanine or tryptophan. A D gene is named only where the DNA matches it firmly. Size is stated for part of the rows, as once, few or many counts, or as a class when the clone is expanded.

>-|TRBV9|-|TRBJ2-1
CASGGSYNEQFF
TGTGCCAGCGGGGGATCCTACAATGAGCAGTTCTTC
>-|TRBV9|-|TRBJ2-1
CASSVVKDIHVPHNEQFF
TGTGCCAGCAGCGTAGTAAAGGACATCCACGTACCGCACAATGAGCAGTTCTTC
>-|TRBV29-1|-|TRBJ1-3
CSAASGPGNTIYF
TGCAGCGCTGCATCGGGGCCTGGAAACACCATATATTTT
>-|TRBV4-1|TRBD1|TRBJ2-2
CASSHRQGAGDTGELFF
TGCGCCAGCAGCCACAGACAGGGGGCAGGTGACACCGGGGAGCTGTTTTTT
>-|TRBV5-6|TRBD2|TRBJ2-7
CASSPRLAGGSFFQQYF
TGTGCCAGCAGCCCCCGACTAGCGGGGGGGAGTTTTTTCCAGCAGTACTTC
>-|TRBV11-2|-|TRBJ1-5
CASSLMRFGQGNQPQHF
TGTGCCAGCAGCTTAATGCGGTTCGGACAAGGCAATCAGCCCCAGCATTTT
>-|TRBV18|TRBD1|TRBJ2-2
CASSPYGTGIAGELFF
TGTGCCAGCTCACCCTACGGGACAGGGATCGCCGGGGAGCTGTTTTTT
>-|TRBV27|TRBD1|TRBJ1-4
CASSFTLPGQINEKLFF
TGTGCCAGCAGTTTCACCTTGCCGGGACAGATTAATGAAAAACTGTTTTTT
>once|TRBV7-2|TRBD2|TRBJ2-1
CASSLVSSGRLEQFF
TGTGCCAGCAGCTTAGTAAGTAGCGGGAGACTAGAGCAGTTCTTC
>-|TRBV11-2|TRBD2|TRBJ2-1
CASQTSGRANSYNEQFF
TGTGCCAGTCAGACTAGCGGGAGGGCCAATTCCTACAATGAGCAGTTCTTC
>-|TRBV4-1|-|TRBJ1-4
CASSQFRAEEKLFF
TGCGCCAGCAGCCAATTCAGGGCTGAAGAAAAACTGTTTTTT
>-|TRBV6-5|-|TRBJ1-5
CASSYSWGNQPQHF
TGTGCCAGCAGTTACTCTTGGGGGAATCAGCCCCAGCATTTT
>-|TRBV29-1|TRBD1|TRBJ2-7
CSVVRDRTYEQYF
TGCAGCGTTGTAAGGGACAGAACCTACGAGCAGTACTTC
>once|TRBV7-2|-|TRBJ2-5
CASSFSWNAGWAETQYF
TGTGCCAGCAGCTTCAGTTGGAACGCAGGTTGGGCGGAGACCCAGTACTTC
>-|TRBV9|-|TRBJ1-5
CASSAGGGDNQPQHF
TGTGCCAGCAGCGCCGGGGGGGGAGACAATCAGCCCCAGCATTTT
>-|TRBV27|TRBD2|TRBJ2-7
CASSMGTSGTYEQYF
TGTGCCAGCAGCATGGGGACTAGCGGTACCTACGAGCAGTACTTC
>-|TRBV9|-|TRBJ2-3
CASSESGVGYF
TGTGCCAGCAGCGAGTCGGGGGTGGGGTATTTT